The present T cell receptor (beta chain) was sequenced within a study of blood T cell repertoires in COVID-19. Looking at the study overall: In each case, the material was cDNA or gDNA derived from T cells, B-cell-depleted T cells, or PBMCs.

The cohort comprised adults aged 18 to 89 years residing in approximately 22 US areas. This CDR3 is 15 amino acids long. In germline, CDR1 is MDHEN, CDR2 SYDVKM. Trimming removed 5 bases from V and 3 bases from J; junction bases left unmatched: 10. Under the authors' procedure: Amplified reference gene primers provided the basis for estimating nucleated cell counts. The table came from immunoSEQ multiplex PCR; TCRdb's copy has only in-frame clones and leaves some out. V and J calls plus clone size are reproduced from that table; the DNA served to infer D and trimming. The table has 300,000 to 450,000 clones, almost 90% seen once.

This sequence was found in a woman in her twenties or thirties who had been exposed to COVID-19. Sequenced input: PBMCs or T cells enriched from blood (not recorded which). The chain uses TRBV28 and TRBJ2-7; 7 bases line up with TRBD2. CDR3 protein: CASSPGGGAGYEQYF. CDR3 in DNA: TGTGCCAGCAGTCCCGGCGGGGGTGCGGGCTACGAGCAGTACTTC.